This T cell receptor (beta chain) was retrieved from a study of Graves' ophthalmopathy and Graves' hyperthyroidism. Study as a whole: Peripheral blood sampling preceded any treatment and occurred at initial diagnosis. Study-wide results and caveats: Blood also carried most expanded thyroid clonotypes exceeding 0.001 frequency.

The diagnostic workup employed clinical symptoms, serum thyroxine, TRAb, thyroid ultrasound and orbital computed tomography. The sequenced template was RNA, covering the TCR beta CDR3 region. HTBI primers were used in a first-round RT-PCR, which preceded a second-round multiplex PCR. TCRdb analysed the multiplex PCR reads with MiXCR anew, one entry per CDR3 protein. The profile covers some 200,000 distinct CDR3 sequences, with 25% to 30% appearing a single time and approximately 9.1% taken by the ten largest. Trimming at V came to 3 bases and at J to 4 bases, leaving 4 bases not matched to a gene. The CDR3 totals 15 residues. Germline V gene data show CDR1 as MGHRA and CDR2 as YSYEKL. This clonotype was seen ten or more times. The target antigen is unknown.

Sample: peripheral blood. The chain has TRBV4-1 and TRBJ2-5; 11 bases line up with TRBD2. The sequence was collected from a man over 45 with Graves' ophthalmopathy. The chain's CDR3 is CASSHSGRASETQYF. The CDR3 bases are TGCGCCAGCAGCCATAGCGGGAGGGCGTCAGAGACCCAGTACTTC.